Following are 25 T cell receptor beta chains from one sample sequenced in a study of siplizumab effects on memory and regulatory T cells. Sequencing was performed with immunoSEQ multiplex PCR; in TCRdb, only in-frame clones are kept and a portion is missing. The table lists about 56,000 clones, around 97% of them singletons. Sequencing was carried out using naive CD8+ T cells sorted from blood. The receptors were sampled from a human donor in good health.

The CDR3 DNA follows: TGTGCCTGGGCCCAGGGGCTAGGGGTATACAATGAGCAGTTCTTC. It encodes CAWAQGLGVYNEQFF. The rearrangement uses TRBV30 and TRBJ2-1; a possible D gene is TRBD1 (6 bases). V lost 5 bases, J lost 4 bases, and 18 bases lay in between. Germline V gives CDR1 GTSNPN, CDR2 SVGIG (reference sequence). The length of the CDR3 is 15 residues.

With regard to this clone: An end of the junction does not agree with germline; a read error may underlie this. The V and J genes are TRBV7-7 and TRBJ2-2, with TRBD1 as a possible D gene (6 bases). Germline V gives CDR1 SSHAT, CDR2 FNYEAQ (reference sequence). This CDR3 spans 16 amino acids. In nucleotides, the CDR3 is TGTGCTAGCAGCTTAGGCCAGGGGATGACGACCGGGGAGCTGTTTTTT. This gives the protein CASSLGQGMTTGELFF.

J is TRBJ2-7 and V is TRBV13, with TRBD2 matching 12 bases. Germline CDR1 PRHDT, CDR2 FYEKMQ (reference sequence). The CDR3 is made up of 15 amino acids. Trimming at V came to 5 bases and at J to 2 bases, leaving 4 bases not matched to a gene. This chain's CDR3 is CASSARTSGAYEQYF. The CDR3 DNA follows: TGTGCCAGCAGCGCCCGGACTAGCGGGGCCTACGAGCAGTACTTC.

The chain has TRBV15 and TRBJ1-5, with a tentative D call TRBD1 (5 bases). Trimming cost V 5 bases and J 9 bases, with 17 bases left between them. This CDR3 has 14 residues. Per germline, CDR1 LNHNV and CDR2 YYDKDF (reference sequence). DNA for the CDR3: TGTGCCACCAGCGGAGGACCCACCACAGGGCCCCAGCATTTT. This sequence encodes CATSGGPTTGPQHF.

Here the CDR3 reads CASSHTANTEAFF. The CDR3 DNA reads as TGTGCCAGCAGCCATACAGCGAACACTGAAGCTTTCTTT. The V call is TRBV7-9, the J call TRBJ1-1; D is unclear. This CDR3 spans 13 amino acids. Trimming stripped 5 bases from V and 1 base from J, with 8 bases between. Germline lookup yields CDR1 SEHNR and CDR2 FQNEAQ (reference sequence). Variable domain in full (rest from reference TRBV7-9 and TRBJ1-1): DTGVSQNPRHKITKRGQNVTFRCDPISEHNRLYWYRQTLGQGPEFLTYFQNEAQLEKSRLLSDRFSAERPKGSFSTLEIQRTEQGDSAMYLCASSHTANTEAFFGQGTRLTVV.

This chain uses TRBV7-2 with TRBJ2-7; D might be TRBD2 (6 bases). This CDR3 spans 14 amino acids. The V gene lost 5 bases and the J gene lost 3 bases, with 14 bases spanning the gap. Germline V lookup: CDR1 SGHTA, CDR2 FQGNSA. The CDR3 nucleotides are TGTGCCAGCAGCCCTCGCGGGGAGTACTACGAGCAGTACTTC. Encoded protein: CASSPRGEYYEQYF.

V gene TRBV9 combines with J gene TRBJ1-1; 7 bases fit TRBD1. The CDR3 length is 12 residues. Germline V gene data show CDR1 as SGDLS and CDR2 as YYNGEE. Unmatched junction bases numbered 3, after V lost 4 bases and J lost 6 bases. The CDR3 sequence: CASSRQGPEAFF. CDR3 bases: TGTGCCAGCAGCCGACAGGGTCCTGAAGCTTTCTTT.

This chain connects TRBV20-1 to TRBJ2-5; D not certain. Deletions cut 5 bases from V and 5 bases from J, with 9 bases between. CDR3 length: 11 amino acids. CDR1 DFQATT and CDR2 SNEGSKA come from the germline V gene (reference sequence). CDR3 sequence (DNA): TGCAGTGCTCCCTGGGCGGAGACCCAGTACTTC. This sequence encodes CSAPWAETQYF.

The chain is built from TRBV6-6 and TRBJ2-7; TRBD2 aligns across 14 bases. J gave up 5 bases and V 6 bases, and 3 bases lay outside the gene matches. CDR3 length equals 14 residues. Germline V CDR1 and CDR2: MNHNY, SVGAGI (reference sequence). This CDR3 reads CASRGLAGENEQYF. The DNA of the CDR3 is TGTGCCAGCAGGGGACTAGCGGGAGAGAACGAGCAGTACTTC.

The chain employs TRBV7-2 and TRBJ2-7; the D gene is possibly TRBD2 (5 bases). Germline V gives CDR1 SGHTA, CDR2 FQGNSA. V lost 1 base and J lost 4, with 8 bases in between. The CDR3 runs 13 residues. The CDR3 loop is CASSLGRGYEQYF. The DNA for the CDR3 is TGTGCCAGCAGCTTAGGTCGGGGTTACGAGCAGTACTTC.

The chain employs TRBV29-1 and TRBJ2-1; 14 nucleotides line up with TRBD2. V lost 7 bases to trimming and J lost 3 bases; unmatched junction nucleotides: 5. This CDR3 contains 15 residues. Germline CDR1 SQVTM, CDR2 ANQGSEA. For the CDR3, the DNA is TGCAGCGGGCTGGGACTAGCGGGAGTCTACAATGAGCAGTTCTTC. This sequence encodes CSGLGLAGVYNEQFF.

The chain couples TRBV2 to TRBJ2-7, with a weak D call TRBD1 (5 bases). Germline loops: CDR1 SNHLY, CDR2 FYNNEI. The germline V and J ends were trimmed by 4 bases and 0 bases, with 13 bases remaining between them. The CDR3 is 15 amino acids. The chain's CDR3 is CASSGVDRSSYEQYF. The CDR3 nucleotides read TGTGCCAGCAGTGGTGTAGACAGAAGCTCCTACGAGCAGTACTTC. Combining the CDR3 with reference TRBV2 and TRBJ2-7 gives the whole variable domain EPEVTQTPSHQVTQMGQEVILRCVPISNHLYFYWYRQILGQKVEFLVSFYNNEISEKSEIFDDQFSVERPDGSNFTLKIRSTKLEDSAMYFCASSGVDRSSYEQYFGPGTRLTVT.

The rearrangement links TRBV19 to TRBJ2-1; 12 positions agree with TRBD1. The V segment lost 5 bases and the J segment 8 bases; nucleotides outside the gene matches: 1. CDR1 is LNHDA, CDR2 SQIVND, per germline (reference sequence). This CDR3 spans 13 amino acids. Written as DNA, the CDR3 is TGTGCCAGTAGTGGGACAGGGGGCGATGAGCAGTTCTTC. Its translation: CASSGTGGDEQFF.

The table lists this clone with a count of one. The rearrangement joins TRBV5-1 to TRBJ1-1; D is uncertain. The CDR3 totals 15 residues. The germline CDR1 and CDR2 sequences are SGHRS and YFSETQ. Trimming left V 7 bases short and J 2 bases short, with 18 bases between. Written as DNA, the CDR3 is TGCGCCAGCCACCAGGTGATCCAAGGCAACACTGAAGCTTTCTTT. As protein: CASHQVIQGNTEAFF.

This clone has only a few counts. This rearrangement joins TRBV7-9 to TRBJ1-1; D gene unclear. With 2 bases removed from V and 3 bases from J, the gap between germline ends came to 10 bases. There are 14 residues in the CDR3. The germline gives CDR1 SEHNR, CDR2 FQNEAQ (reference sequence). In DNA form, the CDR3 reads TGTGCCAGCAGCTTACTCCCCTCGGACACTGAAGCTTTCTTT. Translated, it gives CASSLLPSDTEAFF.

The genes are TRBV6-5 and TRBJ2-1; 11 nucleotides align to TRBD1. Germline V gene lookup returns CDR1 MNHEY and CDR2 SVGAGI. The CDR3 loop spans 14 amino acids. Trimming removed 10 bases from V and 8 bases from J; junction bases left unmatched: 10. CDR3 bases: TGTGCCACCGCCGGGACAGGGGGAAGGTATGAGCAGTTCTTC. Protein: CATAGTGGRYEQFF.

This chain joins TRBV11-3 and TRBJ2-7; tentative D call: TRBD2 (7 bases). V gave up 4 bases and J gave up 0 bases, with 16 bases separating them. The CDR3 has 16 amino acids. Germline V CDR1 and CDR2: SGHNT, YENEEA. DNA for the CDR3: TGTGCCAGCAGCTCCCTGGGGGGGCAGAGCTCCTACGAGCAGTACTTC. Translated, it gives CASSSLGGQSSYEQYF.

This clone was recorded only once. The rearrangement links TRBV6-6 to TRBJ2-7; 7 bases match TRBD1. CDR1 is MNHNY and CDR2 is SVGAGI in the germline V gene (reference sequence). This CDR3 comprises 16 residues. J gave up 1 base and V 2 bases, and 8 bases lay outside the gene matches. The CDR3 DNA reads TGTGCCAGCAGTTACCTAGGACAGGCGACTTCCTACGAGCAGTACTTC. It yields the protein CASSYLGQATSYEQYF.

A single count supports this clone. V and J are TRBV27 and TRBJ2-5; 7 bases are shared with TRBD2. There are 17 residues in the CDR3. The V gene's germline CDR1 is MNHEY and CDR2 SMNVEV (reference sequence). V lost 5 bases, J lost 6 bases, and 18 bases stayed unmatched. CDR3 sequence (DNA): TGTGCCAGCAGTAGAACCTGTGGGGGGGACGGTTGGAAGACCCAGTACTTC. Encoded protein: CASSRTCGGDGWKTQYF.

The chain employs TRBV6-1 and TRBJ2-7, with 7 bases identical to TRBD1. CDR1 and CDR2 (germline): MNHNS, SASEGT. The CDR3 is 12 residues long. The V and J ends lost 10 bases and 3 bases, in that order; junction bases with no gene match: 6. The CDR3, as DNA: TGTGCCATCTCCGGGGACAGCTACGAGCAGTACTTC. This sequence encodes CAISGDSYEQYF.

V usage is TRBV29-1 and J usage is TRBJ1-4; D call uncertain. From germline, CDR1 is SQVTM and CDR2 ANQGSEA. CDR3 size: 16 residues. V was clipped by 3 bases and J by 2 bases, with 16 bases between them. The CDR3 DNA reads TGCAGCGTTGATGTGGGTGTCGCCGGCACTAATGAAAAACTGTTTTTT. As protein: CSVDVGVAGTNEKLFF.

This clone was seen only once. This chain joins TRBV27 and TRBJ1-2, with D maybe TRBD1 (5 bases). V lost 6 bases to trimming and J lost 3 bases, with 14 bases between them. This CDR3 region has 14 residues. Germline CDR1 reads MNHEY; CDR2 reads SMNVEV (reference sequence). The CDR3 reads CASSPGGQDYGYTF. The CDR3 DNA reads TGTGCCAGCAGCCCTGGGGGTCAGGACTATGGCTACACCTTC.

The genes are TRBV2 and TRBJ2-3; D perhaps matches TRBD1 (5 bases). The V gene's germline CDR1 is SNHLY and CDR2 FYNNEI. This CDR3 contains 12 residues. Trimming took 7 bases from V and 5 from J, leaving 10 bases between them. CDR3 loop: CASKDSLDTQYF. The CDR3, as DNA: TGTGCCAGCAAAGACAGCTTAGATACGCAGTATTTT.

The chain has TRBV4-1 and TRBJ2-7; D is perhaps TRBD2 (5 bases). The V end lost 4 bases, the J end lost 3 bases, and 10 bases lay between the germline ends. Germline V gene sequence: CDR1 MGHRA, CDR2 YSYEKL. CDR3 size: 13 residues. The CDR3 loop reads CASSPTGVYEQYF. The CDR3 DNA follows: TGCGCCAGCAGCCCAACCGGGGTCTACGAGCAGTACTTC.

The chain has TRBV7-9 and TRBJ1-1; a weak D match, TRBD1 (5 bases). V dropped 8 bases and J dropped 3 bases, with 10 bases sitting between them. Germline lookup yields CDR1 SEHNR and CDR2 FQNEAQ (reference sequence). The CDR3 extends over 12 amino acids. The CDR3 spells CASLQGDTEAFF. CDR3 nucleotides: TGTGCCAGCCTCCAGGGCGACACTGAAGCTTTCTTT.